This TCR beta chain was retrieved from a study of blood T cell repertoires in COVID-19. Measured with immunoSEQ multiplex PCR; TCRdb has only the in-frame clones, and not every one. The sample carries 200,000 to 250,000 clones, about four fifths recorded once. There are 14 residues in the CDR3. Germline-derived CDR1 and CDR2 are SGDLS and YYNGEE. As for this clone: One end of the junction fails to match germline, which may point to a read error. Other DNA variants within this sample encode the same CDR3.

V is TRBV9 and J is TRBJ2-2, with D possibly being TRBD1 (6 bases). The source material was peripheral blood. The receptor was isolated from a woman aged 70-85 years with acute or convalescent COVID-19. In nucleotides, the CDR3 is TGTGCTAGCAGGTGGGGGACAAACACCGGGGAGCTGTTTTTT. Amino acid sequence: CASRWGTNTGELFF. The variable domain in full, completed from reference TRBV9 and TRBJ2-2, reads DSGVTQTPKHLITATGQRVTLRCSPRSGDLSVYWYQQSLDQGLQFLIQYYNGEERAKGNILERFSAQQFPDLHSELNLSSLELGDSALYFCASRWGTNTGELFFGEGSRLTVL.